This TCR beta chain was sequenced for a study of CXCR3-negative and CXCR3-positive naive CD8 T cells. Carrying UMI labels, the TRB cDNA libraries were prepared through 5' RACE. Following a re-call of the 5' RACE reads, TCRdb has one entry per CDR3 protein and lacks DNA. The sample is made up of about 89,000 distinct CDR3 sequences, and the top ten hold over 0.4% of it. To note about this clonotype: Its antigen remains unidentified.

General observations from the study: Within a donor, both naive subsets shared TRBV-TRBJ usage, unlike memory cells. Memory CD8+ cells showed much lower diversity, while both naive subsets were comparably high. Greater hydrophobicity was found in TRB CDR3s of CXCR3-positive naive cells than of CXCR3-negative naive cells.

Sequencing was done on a sample of naive CXCR3+ CD8+ T cells from blood. Subset reported: CD45RO-CCR7+CD27+CD95- naive CD8+ T cells expressing CXCR3 (TNR3+). This clonotype was sampled from a human donor in good health. Some clones in this sample may be carry-over from other donors' samples.

The CDR3 sequence: CASSQLAGGEQYF. The genes are TRBV14 and TRBJ2-7; the TCRdb D gene call, TRBD1, has no DNA to confirm it. This CDR3 is 13 amino acids long. Germline V gene data show CDR1 as SGHDN and CDR2 as FVKESK. Full variable domain (rest looked up from reference TRBV14 and TRBJ2-7): EAGVTQFPSHSVIEKGQTVTLRCDPISGHDNLYWYRRVMGKEIKFLLHFVKESKQDESGMPNNRFLAERTGGTYSTLKVQPAELEDSGVYFCASSQLAGGEQYFGPGTRLTVT.